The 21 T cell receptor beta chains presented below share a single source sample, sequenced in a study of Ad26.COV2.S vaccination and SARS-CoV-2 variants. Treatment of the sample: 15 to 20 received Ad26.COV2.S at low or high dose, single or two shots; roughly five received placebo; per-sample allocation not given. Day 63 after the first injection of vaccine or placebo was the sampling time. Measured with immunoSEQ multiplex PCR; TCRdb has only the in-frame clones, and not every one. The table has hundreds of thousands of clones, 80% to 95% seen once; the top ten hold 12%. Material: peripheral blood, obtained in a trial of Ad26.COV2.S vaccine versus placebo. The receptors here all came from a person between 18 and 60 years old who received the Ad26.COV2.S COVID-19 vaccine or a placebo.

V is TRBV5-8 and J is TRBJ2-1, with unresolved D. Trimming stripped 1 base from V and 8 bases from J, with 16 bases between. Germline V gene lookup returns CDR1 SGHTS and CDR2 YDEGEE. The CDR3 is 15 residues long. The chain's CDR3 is CASSLLLIRTYEQFF. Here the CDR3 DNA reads TGTGCCAGCAGCTTGTTACTGATAAGAACCTATGAGCAGTTCTTC.

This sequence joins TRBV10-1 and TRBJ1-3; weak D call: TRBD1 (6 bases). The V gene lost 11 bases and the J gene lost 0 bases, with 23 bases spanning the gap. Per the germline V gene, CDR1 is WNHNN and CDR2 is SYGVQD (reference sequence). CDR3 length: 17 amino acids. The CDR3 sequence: CAGKSGVRLVSGNTIYF. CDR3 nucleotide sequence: TGCGCCGGAAAATCAGGGGTCAGGCTGGTCTCTGGAAACACCATATATTTT.

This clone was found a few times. The CDR3 here is CASSPPNTPNEKLFF. The CDR3 DNA sequence: TGTGCCAGCTCACCACCAAACACTCCTAATGAAAAACTGTTTTTT. The chain combines TRBV18 with TRBJ1-4, with unresolved D. V lost 0 bases, J lost 3 bases, and 8 bases lay in between. Germline V gene data show CDR1 as KGHSH and CDR2 as LQKENI. The CDR3 is 15 residues long.

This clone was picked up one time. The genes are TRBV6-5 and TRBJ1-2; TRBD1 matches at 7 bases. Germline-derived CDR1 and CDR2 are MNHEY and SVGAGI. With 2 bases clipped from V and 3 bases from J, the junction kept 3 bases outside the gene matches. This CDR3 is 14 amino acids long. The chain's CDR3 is CASSYRGRDYGYTF. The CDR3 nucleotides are TGTGCCAGCAGTTACAGGGGGCGCGACTATGGCTACACCTTC.

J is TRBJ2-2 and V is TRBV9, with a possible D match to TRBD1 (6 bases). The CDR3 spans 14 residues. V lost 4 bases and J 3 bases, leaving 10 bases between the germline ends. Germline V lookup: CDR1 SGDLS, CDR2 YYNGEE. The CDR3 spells CASSPQGHTGELFF. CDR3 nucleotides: TGTGCCAGCAGCCCACAGGGCCACACCGGGGAGCTGTTTTTT.

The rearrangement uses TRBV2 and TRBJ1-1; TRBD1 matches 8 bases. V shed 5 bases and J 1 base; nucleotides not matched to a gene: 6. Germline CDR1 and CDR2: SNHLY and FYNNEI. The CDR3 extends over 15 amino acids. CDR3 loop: CASSTTGVENTEAFF. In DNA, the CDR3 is TGTGCCAGCAGTACGACAGGGGTAGAGAACACTGAAGCTTTCTTT.

CDR3: CASSLGTGDEKLFF. CDR3 nucleotides: TGTGCCAGCAGCCTTGGGACAGGGGATGAAAAACTGTTTTTT. V is TRBV7-2 and J is TRBJ1-4, with 10 nucleotides matching TRBD1. V was clipped by 5 bases and J by 6 bases; unmatched bases: 3. From germline, CDR1 is SGHTA and CDR2 FQGNSA. The CDR3 contains 14 residues.

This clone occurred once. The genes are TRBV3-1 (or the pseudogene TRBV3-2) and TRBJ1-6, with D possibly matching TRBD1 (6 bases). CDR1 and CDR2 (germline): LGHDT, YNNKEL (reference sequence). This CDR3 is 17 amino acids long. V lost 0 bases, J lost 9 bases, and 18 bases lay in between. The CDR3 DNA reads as TGTGCCAGCAGCCAAGAGCCGCCGGTAGGGGGGTTTTCACCCCTCCACTTT. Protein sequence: CASSQEPPVGGFSPLHF.

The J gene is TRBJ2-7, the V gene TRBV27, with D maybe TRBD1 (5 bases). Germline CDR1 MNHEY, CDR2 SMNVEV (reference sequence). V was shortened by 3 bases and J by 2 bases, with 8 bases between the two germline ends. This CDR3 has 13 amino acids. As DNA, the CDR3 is TGTGCCAGCAGTTTGACAGCGACCTACGAGCAGTACTTC. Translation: CASSLTATYEQYF.

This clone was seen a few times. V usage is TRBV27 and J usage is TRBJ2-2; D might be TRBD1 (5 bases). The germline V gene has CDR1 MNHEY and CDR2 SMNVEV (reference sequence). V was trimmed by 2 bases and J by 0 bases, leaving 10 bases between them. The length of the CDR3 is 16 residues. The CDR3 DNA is TGTGCCAGCAGTTTACGAGGACATGCGAACACCGGGGAGCTGTTTTTT. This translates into CASSLRGHANTGELFF.

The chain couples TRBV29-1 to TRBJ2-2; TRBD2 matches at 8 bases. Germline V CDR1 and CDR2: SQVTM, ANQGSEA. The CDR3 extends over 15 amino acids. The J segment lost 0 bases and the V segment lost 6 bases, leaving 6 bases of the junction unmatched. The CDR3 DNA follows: TGCAGCGTCACTCTAGCGGGTACGAACACCGGGGAGCTGTTTTTT. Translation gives CSVTLAGTNTGELFF.

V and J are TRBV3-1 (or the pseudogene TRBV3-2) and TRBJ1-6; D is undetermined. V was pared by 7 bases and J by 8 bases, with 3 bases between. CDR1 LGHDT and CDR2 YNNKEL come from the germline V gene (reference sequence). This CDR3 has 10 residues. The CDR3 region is CASTYSPLHF. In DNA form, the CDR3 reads TGTGCCAGCACTTATTCACCCCTCCACTTT.

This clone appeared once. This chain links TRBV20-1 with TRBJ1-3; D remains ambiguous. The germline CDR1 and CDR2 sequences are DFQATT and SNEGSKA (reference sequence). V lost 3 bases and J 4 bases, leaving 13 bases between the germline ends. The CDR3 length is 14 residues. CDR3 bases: TGCAGTGCTAGTATCCCCACTTTCGGAAACACCATATATTTT. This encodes CSASIPTFGNTIYF.

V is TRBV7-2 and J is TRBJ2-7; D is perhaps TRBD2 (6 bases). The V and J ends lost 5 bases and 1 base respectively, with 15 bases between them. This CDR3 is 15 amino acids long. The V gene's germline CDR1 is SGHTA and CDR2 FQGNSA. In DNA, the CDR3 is TGTGCCAGCAGCCCCGGGCAGGGAGGTTCCTACGAGCAGTACTTC. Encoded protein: CASSPGQGGSYEQYF.

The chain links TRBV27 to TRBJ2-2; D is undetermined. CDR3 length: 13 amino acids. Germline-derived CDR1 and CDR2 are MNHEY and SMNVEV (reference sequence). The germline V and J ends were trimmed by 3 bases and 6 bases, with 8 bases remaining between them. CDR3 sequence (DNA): TGTGCCAGCAGTTTTATCGGGTCCGGGGAGCTGTTTTTT. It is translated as CASSFIGSGELFF.

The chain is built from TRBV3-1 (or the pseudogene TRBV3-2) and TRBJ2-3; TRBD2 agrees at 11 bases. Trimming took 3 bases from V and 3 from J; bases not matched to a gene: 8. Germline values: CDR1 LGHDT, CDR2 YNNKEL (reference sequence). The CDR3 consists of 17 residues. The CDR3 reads CASSHTVTSGSTDTQYF. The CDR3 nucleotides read TGTGCCAGCAGCCATACGGTCACTAGCGGGAGTACAGATACGCAGTATTTT.

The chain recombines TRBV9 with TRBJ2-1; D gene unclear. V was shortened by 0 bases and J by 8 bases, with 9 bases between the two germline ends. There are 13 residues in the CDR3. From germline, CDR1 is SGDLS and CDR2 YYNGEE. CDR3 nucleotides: TGTGCCAGCAGCGTAGCCCCCAGCGATGAGCAGTTCTTC. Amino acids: CASSVAPSDEQFF. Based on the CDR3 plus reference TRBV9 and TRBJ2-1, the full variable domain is DSGVTQTPKHLITATGQRVTLRCSPRSGDLSVYWYQQSLDQGLQFLIQYYNGEERAKGNILERFSAQQFPDLHSELNLSSLELGDSALYFCASSVAPSDEQFFGPGTRLTVL.

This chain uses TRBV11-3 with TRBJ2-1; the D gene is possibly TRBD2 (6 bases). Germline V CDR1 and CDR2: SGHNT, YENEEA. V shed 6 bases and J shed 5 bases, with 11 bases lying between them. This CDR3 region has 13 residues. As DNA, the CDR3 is TGTGCCAGCAGTCGGGACTTTGACAATGAGCAGTTCTTC. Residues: CASSRDFDNEQFF.

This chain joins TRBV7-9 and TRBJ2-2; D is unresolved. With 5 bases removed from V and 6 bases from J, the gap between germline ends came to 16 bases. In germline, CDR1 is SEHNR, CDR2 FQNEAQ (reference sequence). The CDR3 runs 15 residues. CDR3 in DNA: TGTGCCAGCAGCCCGAGGACCATGACTCCCGGGGAGCTGTTTTTT. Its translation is CASSPRTMTPGELFF.

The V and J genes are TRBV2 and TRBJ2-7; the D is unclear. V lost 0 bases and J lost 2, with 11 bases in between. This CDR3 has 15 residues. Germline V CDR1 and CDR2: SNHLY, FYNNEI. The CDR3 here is CASSEAGQATYEQYF. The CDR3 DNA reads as TGTGCCAGCAGTGAAGCGGGCCAGGCCACCTACGAGCAGTACTTC.

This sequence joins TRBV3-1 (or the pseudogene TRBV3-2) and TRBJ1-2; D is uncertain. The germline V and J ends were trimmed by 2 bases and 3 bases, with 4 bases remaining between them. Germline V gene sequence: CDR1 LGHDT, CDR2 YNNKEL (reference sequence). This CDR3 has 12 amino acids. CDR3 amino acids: CASSQSYYGYTF. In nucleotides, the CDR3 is TGTGCCAGCAGCCAATCATACTATGGCTACACCTTC.